This is a list of T cell receptor beta chains from one sample in a study of shared clonotypes between healthy human individuals. Generated by immunoSEQ multiplex PCR, the TCRdb table keeps only in-frame clones and is missing some. Of roughly 2,300,000 clones listed, 85% to 95% are singletons. The sample comprised naive CD4+ T cells from PBMCs. The receptors come from a man aged 18 to 35 in good health. Some clones in this sample may be carry-over from other donors' samples. CDR3s include the opening cysteine and the closing phenylalanine or tryptophan. Fields, in order: J gene, V gene, clone size, D gene, CDR3 protein, CDR3 DNA. The D gene is left open where the match is weak. Only part of the rows carry a size: once, few, many, or a class if the clone is expanded.

j_call: TRBJ1-6; v_call: TRBV30; clone_size: -; d_call: TRBD1; cdr3_aa: CAWSSWTGMGTPKPLHF; cdr3_nt: TGTGCCTGGAGCTCGTGGACAGGGATGGGGACCCCGAAACCCCTCCACTTT
j_call: TRBJ2-5; v_call: TRBV5-6; clone_size: -; d_call: TRBD2; cdr3_aa: CASSFPSGGAQETQYF; cdr3_nt: TGTGCCAGCAGCTTCCCTAGCGGGGGAGCTCAAGAGACCCAGTACTTC
j_call: TRBJ2-2; v_call: TRBV9; clone_size: -; d_call: -; cdr3_aa: CASSLGGAGELFF; cdr3_nt: TGTGCCAGCAGCCTAGGAGGGGCCGGGGAGCTGTTTTTT
j_call: TRBJ2-2; v_call: TRBV5-1; clone_size: -; d_call: TRBD2; cdr3_aa: CASTFLAGANTGELFF; cdr3_nt: TGCGCCAGTACCTTTTTAGCGGGGGCGAACACCGGGGAGCTGTTTTTT
j_call: TRBJ1-3; v_call: TRBV29-1; clone_size: once; d_call: -; cdr3_aa: CSVGSHSGNTIYF; cdr3_nt: TGCAGCGTTGGGAGTCACTCTGGAAACACCATATATTTT
j_call: TRBJ2-7; v_call: TRBV28; clone_size: -; d_call: TRBD1; cdr3_aa: CASRTGELGQYF; cdr3_nt: TGTGCCAGCAGAACAGGGGAGTTGGGGCAGTACTTC
j_call: TRBJ2-2; v_call: TRBV10-1; clone_size: -; d_call: -; cdr3_aa: CASSDLRARNTGELFF; cdr3_nt: TGCGCCAGCAGTGACCTCCGGGCTCGGAACACCGGGGAGCTGTTTTTT
j_call: TRBJ2-1; v_call: TRBV5-1; clone_size: once; d_call: -; cdr3_aa: CASSSSGGRSYNEQFF; cdr3_nt: TGCGCCAGCAGCTCCAGTGGGGGGCGATCCTACAATGAGCAGTTCTTC
j_call: TRBJ2-7; v_call: TRBV28; clone_size: -; d_call: TRBD2; cdr3_aa: CASSSAPSGISSYEQYF; cdr3_nt: TGTGCCAGCAGTTCGGCACCTAGCGGGATATCCTCCTACGAGCAGTACTTC
j_call: TRBJ2-3; v_call: TRBV9; clone_size: once; d_call: TRBD2; cdr3_aa: CASSALSGNADTQYF; cdr3_nt: TGTGCCAGCAGCGCCTTAAGCGGGAACGCAGATACGCAGTATTTT
j_call: TRBJ1-1; v_call: TRBV9; clone_size: -; d_call: TRBD1; cdr3_aa: CASSVAAQGDTEAFF; cdr3_nt: TGTGCCAGCAGCGTAGCGGCACAGGGGGATACTGAAGCTTTCTTT
j_call: TRBJ1-1; v_call: TRBV28; clone_size: -; d_call: TRBD1; cdr3_aa: CASSPPGTGWDTEAFF; cdr3_nt: TGTGCCAGCAGTCCCCCCGGGACAGGGTGGGACACTGAAGCTTTCTTT
j_call: TRBJ2-1; v_call: TRBV5-6; clone_size: -; d_call: TRBD1; cdr3_aa: CASSLVGLGQGGSYNEQFF; cdr3_nt: TGTGCCAGCAGCTTGGTCGGTCTTGGACAGGGTGGTAGCTACAATGAGCAGTTCTTC
j_call: TRBJ1-1; v_call: TRBV29-1; clone_size: few; d_call: -; cdr3_aa: CSVEVQGNTEAFF; cdr3_nt: TGCAGCGTTGAAGTCCAGGGGAACACTGAAGCTTTCTTT
j_call: TRBJ2-3; v_call: TRBV5-1; clone_size: once; d_call: TRBD2; cdr3_aa: CASSLVLAGGQGTQYF; cdr3_nt: TGCGCCAGCAGCTTGGTTCTAGCGGGAGGCCAAGGTACGCAGTATTTT
j_call: TRBJ1-5; v_call: TRBV15; clone_size: -; d_call: -; cdr3_aa: CATSRDPGNQPQHF; cdr3_nt: TGTGCCACCAGCAGAGATCCTGGCAATCAGCCCCAGCATTTT
j_call: TRBJ2-7; v_call: TRBV27; clone_size: -; d_call: -; cdr3_aa: CASSGDPGLSYEQYF; cdr3_nt: TGTGCCAGCAGTGGGGACCCCGGACTCTCCTACGAGCAGTACTTC
j_call: TRBJ1-4; v_call: TRBV28; clone_size: -; d_call: -; cdr3_aa: CASKIAPGTNEKLFF; cdr3_nt: TGTGCCAGCAAAATTGCGCCGGGAACTAATGAAAAACTGTTTTTT
j_call: TRBJ1-1; v_call: TRBV7-9; clone_size: -; d_call: -; cdr3_aa: CASSYVGGDTEAFF; cdr3_nt: TGTGCCAGCAGCTACGTCGGAGGGGACACTGAAGCTTTCTTT
j_call: TRBJ2-7; v_call: TRBV18; clone_size: -; d_call: -; cdr3_aa: CASSPTAGRYSQQYF; cdr3_nt: TGTGCCAGCTCACCTACTGCGGGAAGGTATTCCCAGCAGTACTTC
j_call: TRBJ2-7; v_call: TRBV27; clone_size: -; d_call: TRBD1; cdr3_aa: CASSLQGQPLEQYF; cdr3_nt: TGTGCCAGCAGCCTACAGGGACAGCCTTTAGAGCAGTACTTC
j_call: TRBJ2-3; v_call: TRBV5-1; clone_size: -; d_call: -; cdr3_aa: CASSLGQYTDTQYF; cdr3_nt: TGCGCCAGCAGCTTGGGGCAATACACAGATACGCAGTATTTT
j_call: TRBJ2-7; v_call: TRBV18; clone_size: once; d_call: TRBD2; cdr3_aa: CASSPLREPTVEQYF; cdr3_nt: TGTGCCAGCTCACCACTGCGGGAGCCTACCGTTGAGCAGTACTTC
j_call: TRBJ2-5; v_call: TRBV14; clone_size: -; d_call: TRBD1; cdr3_aa: CASSRQGAVKTQYF; cdr3_nt: TGTGCCAGCAGCCGACAGGGGGCGGTGAAGACCCAGTACTTC
j_call: TRBJ1-5; v_call: TRBV19; clone_size: few; d_call: -; cdr3_aa: CASSIGGEGQPQHF; cdr3_nt: TGTGCCAGTAGTATCGGGGGGGAAGGACAGCCCCAGCATTTT
j_call: TRBJ2-7; v_call: TRBV6-1; clone_size: -; d_call: -; cdr3_aa: CASTPRPMSSYEQYF; cdr3_nt: TGTGCCAGCACTCCTCGACCGATGAGCTCCTACGAGCAGTACTTC
j_call: TRBJ1-5; v_call: TRBV30; clone_size: -; d_call: -; cdr3_aa: CAWSVLGGINQPQHF; cdr3_nt: TGTGCCTGGAGTGTATTGGGAGGCATCAATCAGCCCCAGCATTTT
j_call: TRBJ1-1; v_call: TRBV28; clone_size: -; d_call: TRBD1; cdr3_aa: CASSFRGGGNTEAFF; cdr3_nt: TGTGCCAGCAGTTTCAGGGGGGGAGGGAACACTGAAGCTTTCTTT
j_call: TRBJ2-1; v_call: TRBV28; clone_size: -; d_call: TRBD2; cdr3_aa: CASSYSGRVYNEQFF; cdr3_nt: TGTGCCAGCAGTTATAGCGGGAGGGTCTACAATGAGCAGTTCTTC
j_call: TRBJ2-7; v_call: TRBV25-1; clone_size: once; d_call: -; cdr3_aa: CASNEAGSSYEQYF; cdr3_nt: TGTGCCAGCAACGAAGCGGGTAGCTCCTACGAGCAGTACTTC
j_call: TRBJ1-1; v_call: TRBV28; clone_size: -; d_call: -; cdr3_aa: CASFLGLGTEAFF; cdr3_nt: TGTGCCAGCTTCCTGGGGCTGGGAACTGAAGCTTTCTTT
j_call: TRBJ2-2; v_call: TRBV7-3; clone_size: -; d_call: TRBD2; cdr3_aa: CASSFTGLAGVATGELFF; cdr3_nt: TGTGCCAGCAGCTTCACGGGACTAGCGGGAGTAGCCACCGGGGAGCTGTTTTTT
j_call: TRBJ2-2; v_call: TRBV9; clone_size: few; d_call: -; cdr3_aa: CASSGTTSATGELFF; cdr3_nt: TGTGCCAGCAGCGGTACAACATCGGCAACCGGGGAGCTGTTTTTT
j_call: TRBJ2-3; v_call: TRBV15; clone_size: -; d_call: TRBD2; cdr3_aa: CATSTLRGESTDTQYF; cdr3_nt: TGTGCCACCAGCACACTCCGGGGGGAAAGCACAGATACGCAGTATTTT
j_call: TRBJ2-3; v_call: TRBV10-3; clone_size: once; d_call: -; cdr3_aa: CAISAGPGIMDTQYF; cdr3_nt: TGTGCCATCAGTGCCGGGCCGGGGATCATGGATACGCAGTATTTT
j_call: TRBJ2-3; v_call: TRBV7-3; clone_size: -; d_call: -; cdr3_aa: CASSEGPTDTQYF; cdr3_nt: TGTGCCAGCAGCGAGGGACCGACAGATACGCAGTATTTT
j_call: TRBJ2-7; v_call: TRBV18; clone_size: -; d_call: -; cdr3_aa: CASSPGTPEQYF; cdr3_nt: TGTGCCAGCTCACCAGGGACCCCGGAGCAGTACTTC
j_call: TRBJ2-7; v_call: TRBV5-1; clone_size: -; d_call: -; cdr3_aa: CASSFGTPQGVEQYF; cdr3_nt: TGCGCCAGCAGCTTTGGGACGCCTCAAGGAGTCGAGCAGTACTTC
j_call: TRBJ2-2; v_call: TRBV9; clone_size: once; d_call: -; cdr3_aa: CASSDDRRGTGELFF; cdr3_nt: TGTGCCAGCAGCGACGACAGGCGCGGCACCGGGGAGCTGTTTTTT
j_call: TRBJ2-6; v_call: TRBV10-3; clone_size: -; d_call: TRBD2; cdr3_aa: CGAGVSGANVLTF; cdr3_nt: TGTGGAGCGGGAGTTAGTGGGGCCAACGTCCTGACTTTC
j_call: TRBJ2-5; v_call: TRBV18; clone_size: -; d_call: TRBD1; cdr3_aa: CASSLRQGAWETQYF; cdr3_nt: TGTGCCAGCTCCCTCAGACAGGGGGCCTGGGAGACCCAGTACTTC
j_call: TRBJ2-3; v_call: TRBV7-3; clone_size: -; d_call: TRBD2; cdr3_aa: CASSPEAGGPADTQYF; cdr3_nt: TGTGCCAGCAGCCCAGAAGCGGGAGGGCCGGCAGATACGCAGTATTTT
j_call: TRBJ1-5; v_call: TRBV6-5; clone_size: once; d_call: -; cdr3_aa: CASSWPGPQHF; cdr3_nt: TGTGCCAGCAGTTGGCCCGGGCCCCAGCATTTT
j_call: TRBJ2-1; v_call: TRBV11-3; clone_size: -; d_call: TRBD1; cdr3_aa: CASSLEGTVSYNEQFF; cdr3_nt: TGTGCCAGCAGCTTAGAGGGGACAGTCTCCTACAATGAGCAGTTCTTC
j_call: TRBJ1-1; v_call: TRBV27; clone_size: -; d_call: TRBD1; cdr3_aa: CASSLSQTGKNTEAFF; cdr3_nt: TGTGCCAGCAGTTTATCGCAGACAGGGAAGAACACTGAAGCTTTCTTT
j_call: TRBJ1-1; v_call: TRBV28; clone_size: -; d_call: -; cdr3_aa: CASSPPMGTHTEAFF; cdr3_nt: TGTGCCAGCAGTCCCCCTATGGGGACCCACACTGAAGCTTTCTTT
j_call: TRBJ2-3; v_call: TRBV5-1; clone_size: -; d_call: TRBD1; cdr3_aa: CASSRTGRSTDTQYF; cdr3_nt: TGCGCCAGCAGCAGGACAGGCAGGAGCACAGATACGCAGTATTTT
j_call: TRBJ2-6; v_call: TRBV28; clone_size: -; d_call: -; cdr3_aa: CASKNSGANVLTF; cdr3_nt: TGTGCCAGCAAAAACTCTGGGGCCAACGTCCTGACTTTC
j_call: TRBJ2-6; v_call: TRBV19; clone_size: -; d_call: -; cdr3_aa: CASSIYGAGANVLTF; cdr3_nt: TGTGCCAGTAGTATTTACGGGGCTGGGGCCAACGTCCTGACTTTC